This is a list of T cell receptor beta chains from one sample in a study of blood T cell repertoires in COVID-19. Sequencing used immunoSEQ multiplex PCR; TCRdb keeps in-frame clones, though not all of them. The repertoire consists of 120,000 or so clones, with approximately 80% occurring once and the leading ten covering approximately 12%. The sample was peripheral blood. The receptors derive from a man in his sixties with acute or convalescent COVID-19. Each CDR3 is given with its conserved first and last residue. A D gene is named only where the DNA matches it firmly. Clone size appears in some rows only: once, few, many, or a class for an expanded clone.

DNA | CDR3 | V | D | length | size | J
TGTGCCAGCAGTTACTCGAACAGGTATTTCTCCTACGAGCAGTACTTC | CASSYSNRYFSYEQYF | TRBV6-2/TRBV6-3 | NA | 16 | NA | TRBJ2-7
TGTGCCAGCAGCTTGTACCCTAGCGGGTACGAGCAGTACTTC | CASSLYPSGYEQYF | TRBV5-5 | TRBD2 | 14 | NA | TRBJ2-7
TGCGCCAGCAGCCAGAACAAAAATAGCAATCAGCCCCAGCATTTT | CASSQNKNSNQPQHF | TRBV4-1 | NA | 15 | NA | TRBJ1-5
TGTGCCAGCAGCCCCACAGGGGGCGGATATCAGCCCCAGCATTTT | CASSPTGGGYQPQHF | TRBV7-2 | TRBD1 | 15 | NA | TRBJ1-5
TGTGCCAGTGCCACAGGGGGCTACGAGCAGTACTTC | CASATGGYEQYF | TRBV12-3/TRBV12-4 | TRBD1 | 12 | NA | TRBJ2-7
TGTGCCAGCAGCAGAATAGGGAGGCAGTACTTC | CASSRIGRQYF | TRBV21-1 | NA | 11 | NA | TRBJ2-7
TGTGCCAGCAGTGACTCAGCGGGAGTCGGGGAGCTGTTTTTT | CASSDSAGVGELFF | TRBV6-4 | TRBD2 | 14 | few | TRBJ2-2
TGTGCCAGCAGTGATGGACTAGCGACTACTAGCACAGATACGCAGTATTTT | CASSDGLATTSTDTQYF | TRBV6-4 | TRBD2 | 17 | NA | TRBJ2-3
TGTGCCAGCAGCCTAGGTGGCGGCCCGGATACGCAGTATTTT | CASSLGGGPDTQYF | TRBV11-2 | NA | 14 | NA | TRBJ2-3
TGTGCCAGCAGCCTCGACAGGGCCGGGTATGGCTACACCTTC | CASSLDRAGYGYTF | TRBV5-4 | TRBD1 | 14 | few | TRBJ1-2
TGTGCCAGCAGTTTACCCGGGACAGGGTCTAACTATGGCTACACCTTC | CASSLPGTGSNYGYTF | TRBV28 | TRBD1 | 16 | once | TRBJ1-2
TGTGCCAGCGGTGCGAATCAGCCCCAGCATTTT | CASGANQPQHF | TRBV28 | NA | 11 | few | TRBJ1-5
TGTGCCAGCAGCTTAAGACAGGGTCCGTACAATGAGCAGTTCTTC | CASSLRQGPYNEQFF | TRBV7-3 | TRBD1 | 15 | NA | TRBJ2-1
TGTGCCATCAGTAGACAGGGGGCAGACACTGAAGCTTTCTTT | CAISRQGADTEAFF | TRBV10-3 | TRBD1 | 14 | NA | TRBJ1-1
TGTGCCAGCAGTGATGGACAGGTCTACAATCAGCCCCAGCATTTT | CASSDGQVYNQPQHF | TRBV2 | TRBD1 | 15 | NA | TRBJ1-5
TGTGCCAGTAGTAACGGACGACAGGGGACAGATACGCAGTATTTT | CASSNGRQGTDTQYF | TRBV19 | TRBD1 | 15 | NA | TRBJ2-3
TGTGCCAGCTCACCAGGGCAGGCGGGCGAAAAACTGTTTTTT | CASSPGQAGEKLFF | TRBV18 | NA | 14 | NA | TRBJ1-4
TGTGCCAGCAGCTTGAGCCGTGAGCAGTACTTC | CASSLSREQYF | TRBV11-3 | NA | 11 | NA | TRBJ2-7
TGTGCCGGCAGGGGCAGGGGGAACGAGCAGCCCCAGCATTTT | CAGRGRGNEQPQHF | TRBV28 | TRBD1 | 14 | NA | TRBJ1-5
TGTGCTAGCAGCTTAGGCAGGGGTAGCCACGAGCAGTACTTC | CASSLGRGSHEQYF | TRBV7-7 | NA | 14 | NA | TRBJ2-7
TGTGCCAGCAGCTCCGGGAGGCCCACCGGGGAGCTGTTTTTT | CASSSGRPTGELFF | TRBV11-3 | TRBD2 | 14 | NA | TRBJ2-2
TGCGCCAGCAGGACCTTGCGGGAGGGCCCAGATACGCAGTATTTT | CASRTLREGPDTQYF | TRBV5-1 | TRBD2 | 15 | NA | TRBJ2-3
TGTGCCAGCAGCTTAATCGGGGGAGGAAATTCACCCCTCCACTTT | CASSLIGGGNSPLHF | TRBV7-3 | NA | 15 | NA | TRBJ1-6
TGTGCCAGCAGCTTTTTCCCCCCCCCATTC | CASSFFPPPF | TRBV5-4 | NA | 10 | NA | TRBJ2-7
TGTGCCAGCAGACTTAGAGGGAGAGGCAATCAGCCCCAGCATTTT | CASRLRGRGNQPQHF | TRBV28 | NA | 15 | NA | TRBJ1-5
TGTGCCAGCAGCCGGACTGCGGGCAGTACGGGGTTC | CASSRTAGSTGF | TRBV11-2 | NA | 12 | once | TRBJ2-7
TGCGCCAGCAGTGGGGTCCAGGGCGCGTCGTGGGGTGAAGCTTTCTTT | CASSGVQGASWGEAFF | TRBV10-1 | NA | 16 | NA | TRBJ1-1
TGTGCCAGTACCGACCGGGGAGGGACCCGGGCCTACGAGCAGTACTTC | CASTDRGGTRAYEQYF | TRBV19 | TRBD2 | 16 | once | TRBJ2-7
TGTGCCAGTAGTATTAGCAGGGACAATGAGCAGTTCTTC | CASSISRDNEQFF | TRBV19 | NA | 13 | NA | TRBJ2-1
TGTGCCAGTAGTAGCTCCGGTGCGGGCTGGAACACTGAAGCTTTCTTT | CASSSSGAGWNTEAFF | TRBV19 | NA | 16 | NA | TRBJ1-1